This entry concerns a single T cell receptor beta chain. The target antigen is unknown. These data are taken from a study of T cell responses to AZD1222 COVID-19 vaccine. Trimming left V 8 bases short and J 9 bases short, with 11 bases between. The CDR3 consists of 11 residues. The assay was immunoSEQ multiplex PCR, and TCRdb's table has in-frame clones only and misses some. The table has 100,000 to 150,000 clones, 85% seen once. The study, taken as a whole, reports: Close to half of all spike-specific TCRs reportedly target regions of the variants that are unmutated. Seropositive status at baseline applied to only five to seven AZD1222 recipients. Following two doses of AZD1222, Spike-specific TCR breadth and depth rose. Only after the peak T cell response were repertoires sampled.

This chain connects TRBV12-3 or TRBV12-4 to TRBJ1-3; D not resolved. This specimen was peripheral blood, taken 28 days after the second AZD1222 dose. The receptor comes from an adult who received the AZD1222 COVID-19 vaccine. In nucleotides, the CDR3 is TGTGCCAGCTCCCTGGGTGCCACCATATATTTT. Protein: CASSLGATIYF.